The clone carrying this TCR beta chain was found many times. Its antigen is currently unknown. The sample comes from a study of blood T cells in healthy people across ages. Study results and caveats: In long-lived donors, naive CD4+ cell counts and diversity exceeded those of aged donors.

Trimming pared 1 base from V and 3 bases from J, leaving 9 bases between. The CDR3 covers 14 residues. CDR1 is SGHRS and CDR2 is YFSETQ in the germline V gene. Using a J-beta primer mix together with a sample-barcoded 5' primer, a second PCR was run for about 7 to 12 cycles. MiXCR was run by TCRdb on the 5' RACE reads, yielding one entry per CDR3 protein. The data hold roughly 650,000 distinct CDR3 sequences, with roughly 32% observed a single time. Sequencing used blood. The TCR comes from a woman of 80 years or more in good health. This chain uses TRBV5-1 with TRBJ2-3; D not resolved. CDR3 amino acids: CASSLTVLTDTQYF. The CDR3 coding sequence is TGCGCCAGCAGCTTGACAGTTTTAACAGATACGCAGTATTTT.